Shown below are 6 T cell receptor beta chains from a single sample sequenced in a study of shared clonotypes between healthy human individuals. Data came from immunoSEQ multiplex PCR; TCRdb stores just in-frame clones and leaves some out. The table has about 2.3 million clones, 85% to 95% seen once; the top ten hold 0.37%. Input material: naive CD4+ T cells from PBMCs. Specified subset: CD45RA+ positively selected. All receptors derive from a man between 18 and 29 years old in good health. Some clones in this sample may be carry-over from other donors' samples.

The chain recombines TRBV4-1 with TRBJ1-1; the match to TRBD1 covers 8 bases. CDR1 is MGHRA, CDR2 YSYEKL, per germline. The CDR3 sequence is 13 residues long. The V and J ends lost 6 bases and 1 base, in that order; junction bases with no gene match: 1. This chain's CDR3 is CASRGTGNTEAFF. Written as DNA, the CDR3 is TGCGCCAGCAGAGGGACAGGGAACACTGAAGCTTTCTTT.

The chain recombines TRBV5-1 with TRBJ2-3; 13 bases fit TRBD2. The V and J ends lost 4 bases and 6 bases, in that order; junction bases with no gene match: 5. Germline-derived CDR1 and CDR2 are SGHRS and YFSETQ. The CDR3 spans 15 residues. The CDR3 loop is CASSRTSGSFDTQYF. The CDR3, as DNA: TGCGCCAGCAGCCGGACTAGCGGGAGTTTCGATACGCAGTATTTT.

Here the CDR3 DNA reads TGCGCCAGCAGCCTCCATTCTTTCCGGGACAGCGCCTACGAGCAGTACTTC. It codes for CASSLHSFRDSAYEQYF. The rearrangement uses TRBV4-1 and TRBJ2-7; 7 bases agree with TRBD1. Germline V CDR1 and CDR2: MGHRA, YSYEKL. CDR3 length: 17 residues. V was pared by 4 bases and J by 2 bases, with 14 bases of the junction left unmatched.

The chain employs TRBV28 and TRBJ2-3; D not resolved. Germline V CDR1 and CDR2: MDHEN, SYDVKM. The ends were cut back, 6 bases at V and 6 bases at J, with 7 bases in the middle. This CDR3 spans 11 amino acids. The CDR3 DNA is TGTGCCAGCAGGACTTCTGATACGCAGTATTTT. Its protein is CASRTSDTQYF.

This chain uses TRBV7-2 with TRBJ2-1; possible D gene TRBD1, 6 bases. The CDR3 loop spans 14 amino acids. Germline V gives CDR1 SGHTA, CDR2 FQGNSA. V was cut by 5 bases and J by 7 bases, with 15 bases left in between. CDR3 coding DNA: TGTGCCAGCAGCGCGCAGGGGACATCTAATGAGCAGTTCTTC. It is translated as CASSAQGTSNEQFF.

The rearrangement joins TRBV7-8 to TRBJ2-2, with 9 nucleotides matching TRBD1. In germline, CDR1 is SGHVS, CDR2 FQNEAQ. V shed 4 bases and J 9 bases; nucleotides not matched to a gene: 15. This CDR3 is 17 amino acids long. CDR3 protein: CASSSEGQGRFVRELFF. The CDR3 nucleotides are TGTGCCAGCAGCTCGGAAGGACAGGGGCGATTTGTTCGGGAGCTGTTTTTT.